This T cell receptor (beta chain) was profiled in a study of blood T cell repertoires in COVID-19. This CDR3 is 16 amino acids long. From germline, CDR1 is ENHRY and CDR2 SYGVKD. Trimming left V 2 bases short and J 0 bases short, with 8 bases between. The table came from immunoSEQ multiplex PCR; TCRdb's copy has only in-frame clones and leaves some out. The sample shows around 100,000 clones, roughly 87% of them seen only once. The receptor comes from a man aged 25 to 40 in a cohort sampled during active COVID-19. The J gene is TRBJ2-6, the V gene TRBV10-3; D gene uncertain. Material: peripheral blood. The CDR3 sequence: CAISETQVSGANVLTF. CDR3 coding DNA: TGTGCCATCAGTGAGACACAAGTCTCTGGGGCCAACGTCCTGACTTTC.